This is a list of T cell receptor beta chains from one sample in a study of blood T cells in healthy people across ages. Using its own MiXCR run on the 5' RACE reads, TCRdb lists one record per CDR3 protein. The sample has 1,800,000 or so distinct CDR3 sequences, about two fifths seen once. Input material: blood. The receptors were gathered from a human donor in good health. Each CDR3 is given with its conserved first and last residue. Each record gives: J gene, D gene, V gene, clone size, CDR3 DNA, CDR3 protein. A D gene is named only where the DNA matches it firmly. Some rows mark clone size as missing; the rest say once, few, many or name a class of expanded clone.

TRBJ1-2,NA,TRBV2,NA,TGTGCCGGAAATACAGGGATCTATGGCTACACCTTC,CAGNTGIYGYTF
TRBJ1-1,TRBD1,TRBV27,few,TGTGCCAGCAGTTCTCTCCTGGACAGGACTGAAGCTTTCTTT,CASSSLLDRTEAFF
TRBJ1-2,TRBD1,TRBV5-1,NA,TGCGCCAGCAGCTTGGACCAGACAGGGTTTGGCTACACCTTC,CASSLDQTGFGYTF
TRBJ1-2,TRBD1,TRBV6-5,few,TGTGCCAGCAGTTACGGCACAGGGGCCGTTTCAGTTCGTAATGGCTACACCTTC,CASSYGTGAVSVRNGYTF
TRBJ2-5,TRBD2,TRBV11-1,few,TGTGCCAGCAGCCACCCCTTTACTAGCGGGGGCACTCAAGAGACCCAGTACTTC,CASSHPFTSGGTQETQYF
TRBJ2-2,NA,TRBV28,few,TGTGCCAGCAGTTTAGAAGGTGGTCCGAACACCGGGGAGCTGTTTTTT,CASSLEGGPNTGELFF
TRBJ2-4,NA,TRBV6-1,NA,TGTGCCAGCAGTGAGATGGAGGGGGGAGGAAACATTCAGTACTTC,CASSEMEGGGNIQYF
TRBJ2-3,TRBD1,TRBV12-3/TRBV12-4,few,TGTGCCAGCAGCCCGGACAGGGCTAGCACAGATACGCAGTATTTT,CASSPDRASTDTQYF
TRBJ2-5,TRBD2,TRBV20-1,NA,TGCAGTGCAGAGAGCGGGGGCTCGGTGGAGCAGTACTTC,CSAESGGSVEQYF
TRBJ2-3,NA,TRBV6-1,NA,TGTGCCAGCAAGCAGTTCGGGGCGGGAATAGATACGCAGTATTTT,CASKQFGAGIDTQYF
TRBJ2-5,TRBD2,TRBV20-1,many,TGCAGTGCTAGTCGGGGGGGACAAGAGACCCAGTACTTC,CSASRGGQETQYF
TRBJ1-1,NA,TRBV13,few,TGTGCCAGCAGCTTGAGTCACGACACTGAAGCTTTCTTT,CASSLSHDTEAFF
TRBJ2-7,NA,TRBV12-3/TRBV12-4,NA,TGTGCCAACAGTTTAAGGGGCGGCTCCTACGAGCAGTACTTC,CANSLRGGSYEQYF
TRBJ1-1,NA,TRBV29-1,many,TGCAGCGTCCACACACCTCGGGGGCTGGGAGCTTTCTTT,CSVHTPRGLGAFF
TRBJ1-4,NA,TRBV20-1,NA,TGCAGTGCTAGAGATGGTAGGACGGGCGAAAAACTGTTTTTT,CSARDGRTGEKLFF
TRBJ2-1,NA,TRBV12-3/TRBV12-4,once,TGTGCCAGCAGTTTCGGGCGGGTAGCTGGGAATGAGCAGTTCTTC,CASSFGRVAGNEQFF
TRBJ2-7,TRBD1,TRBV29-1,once,TGCAGCGTTAGAAGGACAGGATCCTACGAGCAGTACTTC,CSVRRTGSYEQYF
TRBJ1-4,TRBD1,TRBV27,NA,TGTGCCAGCAGTGCATCGACAGGGTTTTCGAGTGAAAAACTGTTTTTT,CASSASTGFSSEKLFF
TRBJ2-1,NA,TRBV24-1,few,TGTGCCACCAGTGACACCCCAGGTATGGGGCGAGGGTCCTACAATGAGCAGTTCTTC,CATSDTPGMGRGSYNEQFF
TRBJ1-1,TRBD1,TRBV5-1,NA,TGCGCCAGCAGCGCAATTCCAGGGGGCACTGAAGCTTTCTTT,CASSAIPGGTEAFF
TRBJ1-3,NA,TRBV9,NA,TGTGCCAGCAGCACCTGGAGGGCGGCCAGCTCTGGAAACACCATATATTTT,CASSTWRAASSGNTIYF
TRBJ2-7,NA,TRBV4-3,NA,TGCGCCAGCAGCCAAGCTGCGGCAGATTCCTACGAGCAGTACTTC,CASSQAAADSYEQYF
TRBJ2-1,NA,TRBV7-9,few,TGTGCCAGCAGCTTAGGTTCGGCCAATGAGCAGTTCTTC,CASSLGSANEQFF
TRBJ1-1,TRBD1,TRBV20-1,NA,TGCAGTGTAAACAGGGGACTGAACACTGAAGCTTTCTTT,CSVNRGLNTEAFF
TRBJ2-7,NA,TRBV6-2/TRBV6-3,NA,TGTGCCAGCAGGGACCGGACAGCCTACGAGCAGTACTTC,CASRDRTAYEQYF
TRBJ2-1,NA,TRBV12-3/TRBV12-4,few,TGTGCCAGCAGTTTTTTGGGGGCTGAGCAGTTCTTC,CASSFLGAEQFF
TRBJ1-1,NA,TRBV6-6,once,TGTGCCAGCAGTTACTCCACACCCCCAGGCAACACTGAAGCTTTCTTT,CASSYSTPPGNTEAFF
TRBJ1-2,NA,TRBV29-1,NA,TGCAGCGTTGCCCCTAGGACACTGTCCCATGGCTACACCTTC,CSVAPRTLSHGYTF
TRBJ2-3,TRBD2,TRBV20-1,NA,TGCAGTGCTCCCAGCGGGGGTATGGATACGCAGTATTTT,CSAPSGGMDTQYF
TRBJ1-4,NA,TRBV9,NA,TGTGCCAGCAGCGTAGGGGGGGCTAATGAAAAACTGTTTTTT,CASSVGGANEKLFF
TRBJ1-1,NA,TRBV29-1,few,TGCAGCGTTGTGGCCCTCCGACAGGACTTTGAAGCTTTCTTT,CSVVALRQDFEAFF